A selection of T cell receptor beta chains follows, all from one sample in a study of blood T cell repertoires in COVID-19. Produced via immunoSEQ multiplex PCR; TCRdb's table is partial and in-frame only. The sample lists over 90,000 clones, about 88% occurring once. Sequenced input: peripheral blood. Receptors were obtained from a man aged 45-65 years with active or convalescent COVID-19. The CDR3 runs from the conserved cysteine through the conserved F or W. D genes are given only for firm matches. Clone size, where shown, is once, few, many, or a class for clones that have expanded.

clone size	V gene	D gene	J gene	CDR3 protein	CDR3 DNA
NA	TRBV6-2/TRBV6-3	TRBD2	TRBJ2-3	CASSHLAGLLPSTDTQYF	TGTGCCAGCAGTCACTTAGCGGGGCTCTTACCTAGCACAGATACGCAGTATTTT
NA	TRBV18	NA	TRBJ1-4	CASSPLGGAKEKLFF	TGTGCCAGCTCACCCTTGGGGGGGGCAAAGGAAAAACTGTTTTTT
once	TRBV6-6	NA	TRBJ1-2	CASEEAGSNYGYTF	TGTGCCAGCGAAGAGGCAGGGTCTAACTATGGCTACACCTTC
NA	TRBV9	NA	TRBJ1-2	CASSPEDSPHYGYTF	TGTGCCAGCAGCCCAGAGGACAGTCCCCACTATGGCTACACCTTC
few	TRBV30	TRBD1	TRBJ1-5	CAWSSGQANINQPQHF	TGTGCCTGGAGTTCGGGACAGGCTAATATCAATCAGCCCCAGCATTTT
NA	TRBV9	NA	TRBJ1-4	CASSVRSTPATNEKLFF	TGTGCCAGCAGCGTACGTTCGACACCAGCAACTAATGAAAAACTGTTTTTT
NA	TRBV19	NA	TRBJ1-4	CASSIRQGYEKLFF	TGTGCCAGTAGTATACGTCAGGGCTACGAAAAACTGTTTTTT
NA	TRBV28	NA	TRBJ2-4	CASKGEDLAKNIQYF	TGTGCCAGCAAGGGGGAAGATCTAGCCAAAAACATTCAGTACTTC
NA	TRBV5-6	TRBD1	TRBJ1-1	CASSNRGVNTEAFF	TGTGCCAGCAGTAACAGGGGGGTAAACACTGAAGCTTTCTTT
NA	TRBV10-1	TRBD1	TRBJ1-1	CANYRDSRMNTEAFF	TGCGCCAACTACCGGGACAGCCGCATGAACACTGAAGCTTTCTTT
once	TRBV6-1	NA	TRBJ2-3	CASSDGSTDTQYF	TGTGCCAGCAGTGACGGTAGCACAGATACGCAGTATTTT
NA	TRBV4-2	TRBD2	TRBJ2-1	CASSQDLAGGKYNEQFF	TGTGCCAGCAGCCAAGACCTAGCGGGGGGGAAGTACAATGAGCAGTTCTTC
few	TRBV14	TRBD2	TRBJ2-1	CASSYRTSGGAQFF	TGTGCCAGCAGCTATCGGACTAGCGGGGGGGCTCAGTTCTTC
NA	TRBV30	TRBD1	TRBJ2-4	CAWSPGTVGNIQYF	TGTGCCTGGAGCCCAGGGACAGTAGGGAACATTCAGTACTTC
NA	TRBV28	NA	TRBJ2-7	CASSLESPYEQYF	TGTGCCAGCAGTTTAGAGTCGCCTTACGAGCAGTACTTC
once	TRBV10-3	NA	TRBJ2-5	CAISEYPGETQYF	TGTGCCATCAGTGAATACCCAGGCGAGACCCAGTACTTC
NA	TRBV24-1	NA	TRBJ1-6	CATSDRVNSPLHF	TGTGCCACCAGTGACAGGGTAAATTCACCCCTCCACTTT
NA	TRBV10-3	NA	TRBJ1-6	CAISEGGRSGSPLHF	TGTGCCATCAGTGAAGGTGGACGGTCGGGATCACCCCTCCACTTT
NA	TRBV9	NA	TRBJ2-5	CASSVEPRVETQYF	TGTGCCAGCAGCGTAGAACCGAGGGTAGAGACCCAGTACTTC
NA	TRBV5-6	NA	TRBJ2-7	CASSSGQTYEQYF	TGTGCCAGCAGCTCCGGACAGACGTACGAGCAGTACTTC
NA	TRBV3-1/TRBV3-2	TRBD1	TRBJ2-5	CASSQWTGEETQYF	TGTGCCAGCAGCCAATGGACAGGGGAAGAGACCCAGTACTTC
NA	TRBV6-5	NA	TRBJ2-7	CASLASSYEQYF	TGTGCCAGCTTGGCCAGTTCCTACGAGCAGTACTTC
once	TRBV7-2	NA	TRBJ2-5	CASTRQPRGETQYF	TGTGCCAGCACAAGACAGCCCCGTGGAGAGACCCAGTACTTC
NA	TRBV24-1	TRBD2	TRBJ2-2	CATSSPAGGPGTGELFF	TGTGCCACCAGTAGCCCAGCGGGGGGGCCGGGAACCGGGGAGCTGTTTTTT
once	TRBV5-1	NA	TRBJ1-1	CASSFTSGVEAFF	TGCGCCAGCAGCTTTACGTCCGGGGTTGAAGCTTTCTTT